Presented here are 27 T cell receptor beta chains from one specimen sequenced in a study of OX40 agonist ivuxolimab in advanced cancers. TCRdb's copy holds only in-frame clones and misses some; the assay was immunoSEQ multiplex PCR. The sample holds about 79,000 clones, more than 65% seen once. The source material was CD4+ or CD8+ T cells sorted from blood, sampled in a trial of the OX40 agonist ivuxolimab. These receptors originate from an adult with an advanced solid tumor such as melanoma, head and neck, liver or kidney cancer.

Here the CDR3 DNA reads TGTGCCAGCATGATGGGGTTGCTGTACAATGAGCAGTTCTTC. Translated: CASMMGLLYNEQFF. The rearrangement links TRBV6-6 to TRBJ2-1; no clear D. CDR1 is MNHNY, CDR2 SVGAGI, per germline (reference sequence). The V end was cut by 7 bases, the J end by 4 bases, with 14 bases between. The CDR3 totals 14 residues.

The V gene is TRBV4-2, the J gene TRBJ1-5; D gene uncertain. CDR3 length: 14 amino acids. V lost 4 bases, J lost 2 bases, and 9 bases lay in between. Germline-derived CDR1 and CDR2 are LGHNA and YNFKEQ. In nucleotides, the CDR3 is TGTGCCAGCAGCCTCGACCGACGCAATCAGCCCCAGCATTTT. Amino acids: CASSLDRRNQPQHF.

The gene calls are TRBV29-1 and TRBJ1-5; 7 nucleotides line up with TRBD1. V shed 2 bases and J 7 bases; nucleotides not matched to a gene: 5. CDR3 length equals 13 residues. Germline values: CDR1 SQVTM, CDR2 ANQGSEA. CDR3 sequence (DNA): TGCAGCGTTGAAACAGGGGTCGGGCAGCCCCAGCATTTT. Its translation: CSVETGVGQPQHF.

This clone showed up just a few times. V usage is TRBV19 and J usage is TRBJ2-7; 8 bases agree with TRBD1. CDR1 and CDR2 from the germline V gene are LNHDA and SQIVND (reference sequence). The CDR3 loop spans 15 amino acids. With 4 bases clipped from V and 0 bases from J, the junction kept 5 bases outside the gene matches. CDR3: CASSRGQATSYEQYF. The CDR3 nucleotides read TGTGCCAGTAGTAGGGGACAGGCAACCTCCTACGAGCAGTACTTC. The variable domain in full, with the rest retrieved from reference TRBV19 and TRBJ2-7, is DGGITQSPKYLFRKEGQNVTLSCEQNLNHDAMYWYRQDPGQGLRLIYYSQIVNDFQKGDIAEGYSVSREKKESFPLTVTSAQKNPTAFYLCASSRGQATSYEQYFGPGTRLTVT.

The chain combines TRBV7-8 with TRBJ2-5; D unresolved. Trimming removed 5 bases from V and 2 bases from J, with 12 bases in between. The CDR3 sequence is 14 residues long. Germline-derived CDR1 and CDR2 are SGHVS and FQNEAQ. The CDR3 protein is CASSPRHLQETQYF. CDR3 bases: TGTGCCAGCAGCCCCCGACACCTACAAGAGACCCAGTACTTC.

J is TRBJ2-1 and V is TRBV7-8, with D perhaps given as TRBD1 or TRBD2 (5 bases each). V dropped 2 bases and J dropped 9 bases, with 20 bases sitting between them. CDR1 is SGHVS and CDR2 is FQNEAQ in the germline V gene. This CDR3 has 16 residues. CDR3 amino acids: CASSLRGRDGIIEQFF. Written as DNA, the CDR3 is TGTGCCAGCAGCTTAAGGGGTCGGGACGGTATCATTGAGCAGTTCTTC.

The J gene is TRBJ1-2, the V gene TRBV5-1; D gene unclear. Between the trimmed V and J ends, which lost 4 bases and 5 bases, there was a span of 9 bases. The length of the CDR3 is 12 residues. The germline gives CDR1 SGHRS, CDR2 YFSETQ. CDR3 DNA: TGCGCCAGCAGCCTTGACCGTTATGGCTACACCTTC. Translation: CASSLDRYGYTF. The full variable domain, in which reference TRBV5-1 and TRBJ1-2 provide the parts outside the CDR3, is KAGVTQTPRYLIKTRGQQVTLSCSPISGHRSVSWYQQTPGQGLQFLFEYFSETQRNKGNFPGRFSGRQFSNSRSEMNVSTLELGDSALYLCASSLDRYGYTFGSGTRLTVV.

The chain has TRBV18 and TRBJ2-1; 11 bases fit TRBD2. With 4 bases clipped from V and 6 bases from J, the junction kept 5 bases outside the gene matches. Germline V lookup: CDR1 KGHSH, CDR2 LQKENI. This CDR3 spans 15 amino acids. CDR3 DNA sequence: TGTGCCAGCTCACATACTAGCGGGAGTCTCAATGAGCAGTTCTTC. Encoded protein: CASSHTSGSLNEQFF.

This chain joins TRBV5-4 and TRBJ2-1, with D perhaps matching TRBD2 (5 bases). The germline gives CDR1 SGHNT, CDR2 YYREEE (reference sequence). The CDR3 sequence is 13 residues long. The V gene lost 6 bases and the J gene lost 7 bases, with 14 bases spanning the gap. In DNA, the CDR3 is TGTGCCAGCACTCGGACGAGCGGAAATGAGCAGTTCTTC. As protein: CASTRTSGNEQFF. Full variable domain (remainder filled in from reference TRBV5-4 and TRBJ2-1): ETGVTQSPTHLIKTRGQQVTLRCSSQSGHNTVSWYQQALGQGPQFIFQYYREEENGRGNFPPRFSGLQFPNYSSELNVNALELDDSALYLCASTRTSGNEQFFGPGTRLTVL.

Ten or more counts support this clone. V and J are TRBV29-1 and TRBJ1-2; no clear D gene. The CDR3 runs 12 residues. Germline assignment: CDR1 SQVTM and CDR2 ANQGSEA. Trimming took 3 bases from V and 1 from J, leaving 6 bases between them. The CDR3 region is CSVEASNYGYTF. The CDR3, as DNA: TGCAGCGTTGAGGCCAGTAACTATGGCTACACCTTC.

The V call is TRBV7-8, the J call TRBJ2-5, with 7 bases matching TRBD1. CDR3 length: 14 residues. Germline assignment: CDR1 SGHVS and CDR2 FQNEAQ. The V and J ends lost 5 bases and 2 bases, in that order; junction bases with no gene match: 5. CDR3 protein: CASSIRQGQETQYF. The DNA for the CDR3 is TGTGCCAGCAGCATCCGACAGGGACAAGAGACCCAGTACTTC.

The V gene is TRBV7-2, the J gene TRBJ2-3; D is ambiguous. Germline V gene sequence: CDR1 SGHTA, CDR2 FQGNSA. The CDR3 loop spans 16 amino acids. Trimming shortened V by 1 base and J by 0 bases, and 11 bases separated the two germline ends. The CDR3 coding sequence is TGTGCCAGCAGCTTAGGGTATCTCCCTAGCACAGATACGCAGTATTTT. Translation gives CASSLGYLPSTDTQYF.

In its sample, this clone was seen once. The rearrangement links TRBV29-1 to TRBJ2-3; D may match TRBD1 or TRBD2 (6 bases each). Germline V gene data show CDR1 as SQVTM and CDR2 as ANQGSEA. V gave up 4 bases and J gave up 0 bases, with 17 bases separating them. This CDR3 comprises 16 residues. In DNA, the CDR3 is TGCAGCGTTGGGGGGGCGGAAGGTTCTAGCACAGATACGCAGTATTTT. Residues: CSVGGAEGSSTDTQYF.

The V gene is TRBV6-1, the J gene TRBJ2-6; no clear D. The CDR3 has 13 residues. Trimming pared 8 bases from V and 4 bases from J, leaving 9 bases between. Germline V lookup: CDR1 MNHNS, CDR2 SASEGT. The CDR3 reads CASSPRGANVLTF. The CDR3 nucleotides read TGTGCCAGCTCCCCTCGGGGGGCCAACGTCCTGACTTTC.

The chain uses TRBV6-1 and TRBJ1-2; D is unclear. V dropped 2 bases and J dropped 5 bases, with 9 bases sitting between them. This CDR3 has 13 residues. Looked up from germline, CDR1 is MNHNS and CDR2 is SASEGT. The chain's CDR3 is CASSEREGYGYTF. The CDR3 DNA sequence: TGTGCCAGCAGTGAAAGGGAGGGTTATGGCTACACCTTC.

The chain is built from TRBV4-2 and TRBJ2-7, with 10 bases identical to TRBD2. V shed 3 bases and J 1 base; nucleotides not matched to a gene: 6. The CDR3 sequence is 16 residues long. CDR1 is LGHNA and CDR2 is YNFKEQ in the germline V gene. CDR3 in amino acids: CASSQGSGRSSYEQYF. The CDR3 DNA is TGTGCCAGCAGCCAGGGTAGCGGGAGGTCTTCCTACGAGCAGTACTTC.

The chain employs TRBV5-4 and TRBJ2-3, with TRBD2 matching 8 bases. The CDR3 is 15 residues long. Per the germline V gene, CDR1 is SGHNT and CDR2 is YYREEE (reference sequence). J lost 4 bases, V lost 3 bases, and 7 bases had no gene match. The CDR3 is CASSSNSGAADTQYF. CDR3 DNA sequence: TGTGCCAGCAGCTCAAATAGCGGGGCGGCAGATACGCAGTATTTT.

V gene TRBV6-5 combines with J gene TRBJ2-7; D uncertain. The CDR3 is 16 residues long. CDR1 MNHEY and CDR2 SVGAGI come from the germline V gene. Trimming cost V 0 bases and J 0 bases, with 12 bases left between them. The CDR3 DNA reads as TGTGCCAGCAGTTACTCCGGAGCTTTTAGCTCCTACGAGCAGTACTTC. Amino acids: CASSYSGAFSSYEQYF.

The rearrangement uses TRBV29-1 and TRBJ1-1; no clear D. The germline gives CDR1 SQVTM, CDR2 ANQGSEA. The CDR3 has 10 residues. Trimming took 7 bases from V and 2 from J, leaving 5 bases between them. The CDR3 coding sequence is TGCAGCGGCCTAAACACTGAAGCTTTCTTT. Protein sequence: CSGLNTEAFF.

With respect to this clone: In the same sample, other DNA sequences code for this CDR3. The V gene is TRBV19, the J gene TRBJ2-3; D call uncertain. Trimming stripped 5 bases from V and 1 base from J, with 4 bases between. The V gene's germline CDR1 is LNHDA and CDR2 SQIVND (reference sequence). CDR3 size: 12 residues. The CDR3 DNA reads as TGTGCCAGTAGTGCACGCACAGATACGCAGTATTTT. Residues: CASSARTDTQYF.

Only one count was recorded for this clone. V usage is TRBV2 and J usage is TRBJ2-1, with D possibly being TRBD1 or TRBD2 (5 bases each). The germline V gene encodes CDR1 SNHLY and CDR2 FYNNEI. The CDR3 is 16 residues long. V gave up 2 bases and J gave up 4 bases, with 15 bases separating them. CDR3: CASSETLGVWYNEQFF. The CDR3 DNA reads as TGTGCCAGCAGTGAAACCTTGGGGGTTTGGTACAATGAGCAGTTCTTC.

This clone was observed a handful of times. V usage is TRBV5-1 and J usage is TRBJ2-5; 8 bases map to TRBD2. The CDR3 runs to 14 residues. J gave up 5 bases and V 4 bases, and 7 bases lay outside the gene matches. Germline V gives CDR1 SGHRS, CDR2 YFSETQ. The DNA for the CDR3 is TGCGCCAGCAGCCCCGGTAGCGGGGCGGAGACCCAGTACTTC. Translation gives CASSPGSGAETQYF.

The chain recombines TRBV19 with TRBJ1-5; 8 bases line up with TRBD1. V was clipped by 1 base and J by 0 bases; unmatched bases: 8. The CDR3 length is 18 residues. Germline assignment: CDR1 LNHDA and CDR2 SQIVND (reference sequence). CDR3 nucleotides: TGTGCCAGTAGTATAGTCGGCAGGGGGCGAAGTAGCAATCAGCCCCAGCATTTT. Protein product: CASSIVGRGRSSNQPQHF.

This chain links TRBV5-1 with TRBJ2-3, with 13 bases aligning to TRBD2. This CDR3 is 16 amino acids long. J was trimmed by 6 bases and V by 0 bases; bases with no gene match: 4. The germline gives CDR1 SGHRS, CDR2 YFSETQ. CDR3 bases: TGCGCCAGCAGCTTGGCCGGACTAGCGGGAGCTGATACGCAGTATTTT. It encodes CASSLAGLAGADTQYF.

The genes are TRBV7-2 and TRBJ1-5; TRBD1 might be the D (6 bases). This CDR3 has 16 residues. V lost 5 bases, J lost 5 bases, and 19 bases lay in between. The germline V gene encodes CDR1 SGHTA and CDR2 FQGNSA. The CDR3 sequence is CASSPQLGGSDQPQHF. Here the CDR3 DNA reads TGTGCCAGCAGCCCCCAACTAGGGGGATCTGATCAGCCCCAGCATTTT.

The chain couples TRBV5-1 to TRBJ2-3, with 7 bases lining up with TRBD2. The germline CDR1 and CDR2 sequences are SGHRS and YFSETQ. Trimming removed 0 bases from V and 1 base from J; junction bases left unmatched: 8. The CDR3 runs to 17 residues. This chain's CDR3 is CASSLVPAGAGTDTQYF. The DNA for the CDR3 is TGCGCCAGCAGCTTGGTCCCTGCGGGAGCGGGCACAGATACGCAGTATTTT.

The chain carries TRBV6-4 and TRBJ1-2; perhaps TRBD1 as D (5 bases). CDR1 is MRHNA and CDR2 is SNTAGT in the germline V gene. Trimming stripped 3 bases from V and 3 bases from J, with 14 bases between. CDR3 size: 15 residues. The CDR3 DNA is TGTGCCAGCAGTGAAATCTGGGGCGGTGACTATGGCTACACCTTC. Translated: CASSEIWGGDYGYTF.